Here is one T cell receptor beta chain with its context. As yet, its antigen is unknown. The data are from a study of cytomegalovirus exposure and HLA in healthy donors. PCR employed 60 Vbeta and 13 Jbeta primers. Per the original data handling: Unique TCR beta chains numbered around 80 million in a later analysis, with approximately 10 million shared. Assay used: immunoSEQ multiplex PCR; TCRdb lists only in-frame clones, some missing. V, J and clone size are those of that table, while D and trimming were read from the DNA. The top ten clones hold 1.6% of a sample with 150,000 to 200,000 clones, approximately 80% of them seen once. The CDR3 covers 18 residues. Losses at the gene ends were 5 bases for V and 3 bases for J; bases not matched to a gene: 13. Germline values: CDR1 GTSNPN, CDR2 SVGIG (reference sequence). Study-wide results and limits: The listing of about 150 TCR beta chains classed them as cytomegalovirus-associated. Most of the CMV-associated TCR beta chains (in a later analysis) appeared to be HLA-restricted. In an earlier analysis, about 87% or about 30%: the productive usage of most TCR beta V segments.

J is TRBJ2-2 and V is TRBV30; 12 bases are a match to TRBD2. Specimen: PBMCs. The TCR was taken from a woman in her thirties in good health and CMV-seronegative. The CDR3 reads CAWQPPTSGGHHTGELFF. The CDR3 DNA is TGTGCCTGGCAACCACCGACTAGCGGGGGCCACCACACCGGGGAGCTGTTTTTT.